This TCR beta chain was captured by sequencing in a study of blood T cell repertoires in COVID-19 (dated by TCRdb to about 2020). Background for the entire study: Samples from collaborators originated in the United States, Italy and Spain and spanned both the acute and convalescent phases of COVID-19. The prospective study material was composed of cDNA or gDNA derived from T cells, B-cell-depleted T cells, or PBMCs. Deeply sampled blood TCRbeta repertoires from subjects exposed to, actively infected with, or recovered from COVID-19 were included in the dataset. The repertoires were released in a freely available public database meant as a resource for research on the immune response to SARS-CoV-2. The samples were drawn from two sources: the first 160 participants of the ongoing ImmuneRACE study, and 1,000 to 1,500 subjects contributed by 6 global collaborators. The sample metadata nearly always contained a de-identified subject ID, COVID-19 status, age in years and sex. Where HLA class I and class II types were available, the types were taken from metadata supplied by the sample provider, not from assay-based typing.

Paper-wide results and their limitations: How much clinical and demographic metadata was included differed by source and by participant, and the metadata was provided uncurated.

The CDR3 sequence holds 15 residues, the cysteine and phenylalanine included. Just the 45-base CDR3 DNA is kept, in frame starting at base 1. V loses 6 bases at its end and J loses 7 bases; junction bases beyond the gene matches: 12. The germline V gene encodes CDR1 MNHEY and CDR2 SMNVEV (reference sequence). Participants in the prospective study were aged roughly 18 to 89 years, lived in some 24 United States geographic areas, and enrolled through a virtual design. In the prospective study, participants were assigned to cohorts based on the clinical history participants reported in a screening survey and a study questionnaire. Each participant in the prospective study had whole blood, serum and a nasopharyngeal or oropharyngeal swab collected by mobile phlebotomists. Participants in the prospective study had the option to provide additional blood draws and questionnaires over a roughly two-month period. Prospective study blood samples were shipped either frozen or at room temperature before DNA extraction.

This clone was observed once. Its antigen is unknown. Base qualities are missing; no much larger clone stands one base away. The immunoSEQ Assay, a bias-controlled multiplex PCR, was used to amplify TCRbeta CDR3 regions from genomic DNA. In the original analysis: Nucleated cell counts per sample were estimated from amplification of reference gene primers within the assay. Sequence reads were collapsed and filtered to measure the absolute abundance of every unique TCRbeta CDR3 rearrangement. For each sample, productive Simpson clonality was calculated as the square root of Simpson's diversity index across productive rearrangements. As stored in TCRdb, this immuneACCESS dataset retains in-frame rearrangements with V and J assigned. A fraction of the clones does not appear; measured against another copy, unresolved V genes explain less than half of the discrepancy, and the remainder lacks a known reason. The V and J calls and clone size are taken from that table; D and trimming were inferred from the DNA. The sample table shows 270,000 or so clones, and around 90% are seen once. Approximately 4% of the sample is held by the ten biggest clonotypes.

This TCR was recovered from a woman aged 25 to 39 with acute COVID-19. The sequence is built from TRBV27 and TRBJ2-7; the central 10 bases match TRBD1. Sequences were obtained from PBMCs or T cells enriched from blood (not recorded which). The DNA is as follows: TGTGCCAGCAGGCAAGGACGAGACAGGGGGCTTGAGCAGTACTTC. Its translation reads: CASRQGRDRGLEQYF.